The 26 T cell receptor beta chains in this list originate from one sample, sequenced in a study of low-dose radiotherapy and immunotherapy resistance in tumors (dated by TCRdb to the early 2020s). First-strand cDNA was synthesized with Superscript III and a set of TRAV- and TRBV-specific primers, covering both TCRalpha and TCRbeta chains. An approximately 20-cycle PCR with Phusion amplified the TCRs, pairing a constant-region primer with the adapter that was attached to the V primers. TCRdb reprocessed the public reads (quality trimming at Q25 with fastp, clone calling with MiXCR) and kept in-frame beta chains. Rows are combined by CDR3 protein, so each entry shows the most common genes and DNA. Counted in this sample were 10,000 to 15,000 distinct CDR3 sequences; approximately 57% of them appeared once. The top ten hold approximately 8% of the sample. The source of these receptors is a human donor with advanced metastatic prostate, ovarian, gallbladder or colorectal cancer (not recorded which). This table probably holds off-target reads from a library built for another chain.

This chain links TRBV28 with TRBJ1-5; possible D gene TRBD1, 6 bases. Per germline, CDR1 MDHEN and CDR2 SYDVKM. The CDR3 spans 15 residues. V dropped 5 bases and J dropped 3 bases, with 14 bases sitting between them. In DNA form, the CDR3 reads TGTGCCAGCAGTCTTGGAGGGGGACCCAATCAGCCCCAGCATTTT. It encodes CASSLGGGPNQPQHF.

This clonotype has just one count. This chain uses TRBV7-2 with TRBJ1-4; 7 nucleotides align to TRBD1. The V gene end was trimmed by 2 bases and the J gene end by 8 bases; junction bases not matched to a gene: 5. Per germline, CDR1 SGHTA and CDR2 FQGNSA. The CDR3 is 14 amino acids. CDR3 region: CASSLIQGREKLFF. The CDR3 DNA is TGTGCCAGCAGCTTAATACAGGGGAGGGAAAAACTGTTTTTT.

J is TRBJ2-7 and V is TRBV27; D not certain. Trimming shortened V by 7 bases and J by 1 base, and 11 bases separated the two germline ends. Germline V gene data show CDR1 as MNHEY and CDR2 as SMNVEV (reference sequence). The CDR3 runs 13 residues. CDR3 loop: CASTKPGSYEQYF. For the CDR3, the DNA is TGTGCCAGCACCAAGCCTGGATCCTACGAGCAGTACTTC.

Written as DNA, the CDR3 is TGTGCCAGCAGACAGGGGGCAGTTGGGCAGTTCTTC. Protein: CASRQGAVGQFF. V is TRBV11-1 and J is TRBJ2-1; 9 nucleotides agree with TRBD1. Germline V CDR1 and CDR2: SGHAT, FQDESV (reference sequence). This CDR3 has 12 amino acids. Trimming removed 6 bases from V and 12 bases from J; junction bases left unmatched: 6.

The rearrangement uses TRBV5-6 and TRBJ2-7; TRBD1 matches at 7 bases. Germline CDR1 is SGHDT and CDR2 is YYEEEE. CDR3 size: 12 residues. V gave up 4 bases and J gave up 4 bases; unmatched junction bases: 2. The CDR3 DNA follows: TGTGCCAGCAGCCTGGACAGGTACGAGCAGTACTTC. Translation gives CASSLDRYEQYF.

This chain uses TRBV7-6 with TRBJ1-2; no clear D. Germline loops: CDR1 SGHVS, CDR2 FNYEAQ. V lost 6 bases to trimming and J lost 6 bases, with 17 bases between them. The CDR3 spans 14 residues. CDR3 residues: CASSPPSRTDGYTF. DNA of the CDR3: TGTGCCAGCAGTCCTCCCAGTCGAACCGATGGCTACACCTTC.

The chain uses TRBV4-3 and TRBJ1-4; the D gene is possibly TRBD1 (6 bases). CDR3 size: 15 residues. The germline V and J ends were trimmed by 0 bases and 7 bases, with 12 bases remaining between them. Germline V CDR1 and CDR2: LGHNA, YSLEER. CDR3 nucleotide sequence: TGCGCCAGCAGCCAAGAGAGGGGGGGGAGTGAAAAACTGTTTTTT. Protein product: CASSQERGGSEKLFF.

Written as DNA, the CDR3 is TGCGCCAGCAGCTTGGTCCCAGGCTTCAGGAACGAGCAGTACTTC. Its translation is CASSLVPGFRNEQYF. The chain recombines TRBV5-1 with TRBJ2-7; D is undetermined. The CDR3 length is 15 residues. From germline, CDR1 is SGHRS and CDR2 YFSETQ. Trimming cost V 0 bases and J 5 bases, with 15 bases left between them.

The chain joins TRBV5-1 to TRBJ2-3; 7 nucleotides align to TRBD2. The V segment lost 2 bases and the J segment 0 bases; nucleotides outside the gene matches: 3. This CDR3 region has 15 residues. CDR1 SGHRS and CDR2 YFSETQ come from the germline V gene. The CDR3 DNA reads TGCGCCAGCAGCTTTGGGGGAGGGAGCACAGATACGCAGTATTTT. The encoded protein is CASSFGGGSTDTQYF.

The CDR3 spells CASSLTYYGAYEQYF. CDR3 DNA: TGTGCCAGCAGTTTAACCTACTACGGGGCCTACGAGCAGTACTTC. J is TRBJ2-7 and V is TRBV12-3 or TRBV12-4; D is perhaps TRBD2 (5 bases). With 2 bases removed from V and 2 bases from J, the gap between germline ends came to 13 bases. CDR3 length: 15 residues.

The rearrangement uses TRBV2 and TRBJ2-7, with D possibly matching TRBD2 (5 bases). Trimming stripped 0 bases from V and 3 bases from J, with 12 bases between. CDR1 is SNHLY and CDR2 is FYNNEI in the germline V gene. CDR3 length: 15 amino acids. In DNA form, the CDR3 reads TGTGCCAGCAGTGAAGCCTGGGGAGACAACTACGAGCAGTACTTC. The encoded protein is CASSEAWGDNYEQYF.

V usage is TRBV20-1 and J usage is TRBJ1-5, with 9 bases matching TRBD1. From germline, CDR1 is DFQATT and CDR2 SNEGSKA (reference sequence). This CDR3 comprises 13 residues. The trim removed 7 bases at V and 3 bases at J, leaving 4 bases unmatched. The CDR3 region has the DNA TGCAGTGGAGGGACAGGGCCCAATCAGCCCCAGCATTTT. This encodes CSGGTGPNQPQHF.

The chain has TRBV7-2 and TRBJ1-4; TRBD1 agrees at 8 bases. Losses at the gene ends were 6 bases for V and 5 bases for J; bases not matched to a gene: 2. CDR1 SGHTA and CDR2 FQGNSA come from the germline V gene. This CDR3 spans 13 amino acids. CDR3 protein: CASSGQGNEKLFF. The CDR3, as DNA: TGTGCCAGCAGTGGACAGGGAAATGAAAAACTGTTTTTT.

The chain recombines TRBV6-5 with TRBJ2-2, with a possible D match to TRBD1 (6 bases). Germline CDR1 and CDR2: MNHEY and SVGAGI. CDR3 size: 14 residues. V was shortened by 8 bases and J by 1 base, with 11 bases between the two germline ends. CDR3 sequence reads: CASVPGQNTGELFF. In DNA, the CDR3 is TGTGCCAGCGTACCGGGACAGAACACCGGGGAGCTGTTTTTT.

This sequence joins TRBV3-1 and TRBJ1-2, with D maybe TRBD1 (5 bases). This CDR3 is 16 amino acids long. CDR1 is LGHDT, CDR2 YNNKEL, per germline (reference sequence). Trimming left V 0 bases short and J 2 bases short, with 13 bases between. CDR3 DNA: TGTGCCAGCAGCCAAGATCGGGGGACGGTCAACTATGGCTACACCTTC. Amino acid sequence: CASSQDRGTVNYGYTF.

The chain is built from TRBV7-2 and TRBJ2-1; 7 nucleotides agree with TRBD1. The germline gives CDR1 SGHTA, CDR2 FQGNSA. The CDR3 sequence is 16 residues long. The V gene end was trimmed by 6 bases and the J gene end by 3 bases; junction bases not matched to a gene: 11. CDR3 in DNA: TGTGCCAGCAGGCCAGGGGGACAAAACGTCTACAATGAGCAGTTCTTC. Its translation is CASRPGGQNVYNEQFF.

This clonotype was seen a handful of times. The rearrangement uses TRBV5-4 and TRBJ2-4; unclear D gene. This CDR3 comprises 16 residues. V was pared by 3 bases and J by 0 bases, with 13 bases between. The germline V gene encodes CDR1 SGHNT and CDR2 YYREEE (reference sequence). The CDR3 DNA reads TGTGCCAGCAGCTACAGCGAGGAGTTAGCCAAAAACATTCAGTACTTC. Its protein is CASSYSEELAKNIQYF.

DNA for the CDR3: TGTGCCAGCAGACCGGGACAGGGACGACCACCCCTCCACTTT. Translation: CASRPGQGRPPLHF. The J gene is TRBJ1-6, the V gene TRBV6-2 or TRBV6-3; 9 bases agree with TRBD1. The CDR3 is 14 residues long. Germline lookup yields CDR1 MNHEY and CDR2 SVGEGT. The junction had 8 bases not matched to a gene; V was cut back by 6 bases and J by 11 bases.

V is TRBV28 and J is TRBJ1-5, with D possibly being TRBD1 (5 bases). Germline CDR1 MDHEN, CDR2 SYDVKM. The CDR3 is made up of 14 amino acids. Trimming removed 3 bases at V and 5 bases at J, with 11 bases between. CDR3 DNA: TGTGCCAGCAGTTTTAGGGGTGGACATCAGCCCCAGCATTTT. This sequence encodes CASSFRGGHQPQHF.

This clonotype was recorded once. The chain couples TRBV11-3 to TRBJ2-7; the D gene is possibly TRBD1 (5 bases). The germline V and J ends were trimmed by 8 bases and 7 bases, with 15 bases remaining between them. CDR1 and CDR2 from the germline V gene are SGHNT and YENEEA. The length of the CDR3 is 12 residues. The CDR3 is CASGRDSGEQYF. CDR3 nucleotides: TGTGCCAGCGGCAGGGATTCAGGAGAGCAGTACTTC. The full variable domain, in which reference TRBV11-3 and TRBJ2-7 provide the parts outside the CDR3, is EAGVVQSPRYKIIEKKQPVAFWCNPISGHNTLYWYLQNLGQGPELLIRYENEEAVDDSQLPKDRFSAERLKGVDSTLKIQPAELGDSAVYLCASGRDSGEQYFGPGTRLTVT.

The chain employs TRBV27 and TRBJ1-1, with TRBD1 as a possible D gene (6 bases). Germline lookup yields CDR1 MNHEY and CDR2 SMNVEV (reference sequence). Trimming removed 6 bases at V and 1 base at J, with 21 bases between. The CDR3 loop spans 17 amino acids. The CDR3 DNA reads TGTGCCAGCAGCCTAGGGGGGGCTTCGACTTCGAACACTGAAGCTTTCTTT. Encoded protein: CASSLGGASTSNTEAFF.

The sample holds one count of this clonotype. The J gene is TRBJ1-6, the V gene TRBV14; D remains unclear. Trimming took off 6 bases at V and 1 base at J, with 7 bases between the two ends. Germline V gene data show CDR1 as SGHDN and CDR2 as FVKESK. This CDR3 comprises 14 residues. The CDR3 sequence is CASRNLSYNSPLHF. The CDR3 DNA sequence: TGTGCCAGCAGGAACCTGTCCTATAATTCACCCCTCCACTTT.

This chain uses TRBV28 with TRBJ2-7, with a possible D match to TRBD1 (6 bases). The CDR3 length is 14 residues. Germline values: CDR1 MDHEN, CDR2 SYDVKM. V lost 6 bases and J 1 base, leaving 13 bases between the germline ends. The CDR3 DNA reads as TGTGCCAGCAGCCGCCTGGGGGCGTCCTACGAGCAGTACTTC. The encoded protein is CASSRLGASYEQYF.

The rearrangement uses TRBV12-3 or TRBV12-4 and TRBJ1-6; 10 bases are shared with TRBD1. CDR3 length equals 15 residues. The V gene end was trimmed by 8 bases and the J gene end by 5 bases; junction bases not matched to a gene: 6. CDR3 region: CASLPGQGDNSPLHF. CDR3 DNA sequence: TGTGCCAGCCTCCCCGGACAGGGGGATAATTCACCCCTCCACTTT.

The rearrangement joins TRBV28 to TRBJ1-5, with a tentative D call TRBD1 (6 bases). The CDR3 spans 14 residues. The germline gives CDR1 MDHEN, CDR2 SYDVKM. Trimming left V 6 bases short and J 6 bases short, with 15 bases between. CDR3 in DNA: TGTGCCAGCAGGCGGGGGGGGCTGGGTCAGCCCCAGCATTTT. It specifies CASRRGGLGQPQHF.

The chain joins TRBV4-1 to TRBJ1-2; 9 nucleotides agree with TRBD1. Germline CDR1 and CDR2: MGHRA and YSYEKL. J lost 4 bases, V lost 3 bases, and 6 bases had no gene match. The CDR3 spans 15 residues. The CDR3 region has the DNA TGCGCCAGCAGCCAGGAGGACAGGGGATCCTATGGCTACACCTTC. Translation gives CASSQEDRGSYGYTF.